The rows below give T cell receptor beta chains drawn from one sample of a study of STAT5B mutations in CD4+ large granular lymphocyte leukemia. Assay used: immunoSEQ multiplex PCR; TCRdb lists only in-frame clones, some missing. Of around 8,900 clones listed, under 90% are singletons. The sample consisted of PBMCs. The receptors originated from a woman in her seventies with CD4+ T-cell large granular lymphocyte leukemia. Each CDR3 is given with its conserved first and last residue. A D gene is named only where the DNA matches it firmly. A row's size may be missing; if present it is once, few, many or a size class.

>.|TRBJ1-1|.|TRBV5-8
TGTGCCAGCAGCTTCGGCATATTGAACACTGAAGCTTTCTTT
CASSFGILNTEAFF
>.|TRBJ1-5|.|TRBV19
TGTGCCAGTAGTATAGACAGGGGAGGGAATCAGCCCCAGCATTTT
CASSIDRGGNQPQHF
>.|TRBJ2-3|TRBD2|TRBV11-2
TGTGCCAGCAGCTTATTGGGTAGCGGGGTTACAGATACGCAGTATTTT
CASSLLGSGVTDTQYF
>.|TRBJ2-4|.|TRBV19
TGTGCCAGTAGCGAGGAAGACAAAAACATTCAGTACTTC
CASSEEDKNIQYF
>.|TRBJ1-5|.|TRBV7-2
TGTGCCAGCAGCTTAGACTTACTCCAGCCCCAGCATTTT
CASSLDLLQPQHF
>.|TRBJ1-4|TRBD1|TRBV5-1
TGCGCCAGCAGCTTACTGGGGACAGGGGGCAACGAAAAACTGTTTTTT
CASSLLGTGGNEKLFF
>once|TRBJ2-5|TRBD2|TRBV19
TGTGCCAGTAGTATGGGGTGGCCAGCGGGGGACCAAGAGACCCAGTACTTC
CASSMGWPAGDQETQYF
>.|TRBJ2-2|TRBD1|TRBV19
TGTGCCAGCCTTTCAGGACAGGGTTACACCGGGGAGCTGTTTTTT
CASLSGQGYTGELFF
>.|TRBJ1-2|.|TRBV19
TGTGCCTGTTCTCAACGGATTAACTATGGCTACACCTTC
CACSQRINYGYTF
>once|TRBJ1-4|.|TRBV10-3
TGTGCCATCAGTGAGTCCCCGGGCGGGGTTAATGAAAAACTGTTTTTT
CAISESPGGVNEKLFF
>.|TRBJ2-1|.|TRBV7-9
TGTGCCAGCAGCTCAGGGTGGGACTCAAGCTCCTACAATGAGCAGTTCTTC
CASSSGWDSSSYNEQFF
>.|TRBJ1-2|.|TRBV20-1
TGCAGTGCTAACGGCTACACCTTC
CSANGYTF
>.|TRBJ1-5|TRBD1|TRBV19
TGTGCCAGTACCGGACAGGTTAGCAATCAGCCCCAGCATTTT
CASTGQVSNQPQHF
>.|TRBJ2-3|.|TRBV29-1
TGCAGCGTTGAGGGGCCAGGGAGGGATACGCAGTATTTT
CSVEGPGRDTQYF
>.|TRBJ1-1|.|TRBV6-6
TGTGCCAGCAGTCGGGGGGTCACTGAAGCTTTCTTT
CASSRGVTEAFF
>once|TRBJ2-5|TRBD2|TRBV15
TGTGCCACCAGCCTTTTTAGTAGCGGGGGGGTGATGGAGACCCAGTACTTC
CATSLFSSGGVMETQYF
>.|TRBJ2-5|.|TRBV14
TGTGCCAGCAGCCAAGCATCCTGGGAGACCCAGTACTTC
CASSQASWETQYF
>.|TRBJ2-1|.|TRBV11-2
TGTGCCAGCAGCCAACTAAAGGGACGGTACTACAATGAGCAGTTCTTC
CASSQLKGRYYNEQFF
>.|TRBJ2-1|TRBD1|TRBV18
TGTGCCAGCTCACCACAGGGGGCGGTGGATGAGCAGTTCTTC
CASSPQGAVDEQFF
>.|TRBJ1-2|.|TRBV19
TGTGCCAGTACCACAGGGTGGGATGGCTACACCTTC
CASTTGWDGYTF
>.|TRBJ2-1|TRBD2|TRBV15
TGTGCCACCAGCAGAGTAAAGGCTAGCGGGGCCCTCAACAATGAGCAGTTCTTC
CATSRVKASGALNNEQFF
>.|TRBJ2-5|TRBD2|TRBV7-9
TGTGCCAGCAGCTTAACGGGGACTAGCGTAAAAGAGACCCAGTACTTC
CASSLTGTSVKETQYF
>.|TRBJ1-2|.|TRBV27
TGTGCCAGCAGTTTCGGGATAACCGCGTATGGCTACACCTTC
CASSFGITAYGYTF
>.|TRBJ2-7|.|TRBV7-3
TGTGCCAGCAGCTTAGATTCGGGCCCCTACGAGCAGTACTTC
CASSLDSGPYEQYF
>.|TRBJ2-1|TRBD2|TRBV9
TGTGCCAGCAGCGTAGTGGGACTAGTTACCAATGAGCAGTTCTTC
CASSVVGLVTNEQFF
>.|TRBJ2-7|TRBD1|TRBV7-3
TGTGCCAGCAGCTCTGGACAGGGGGCGGTCGAGCAGTACTTC
CASSSGQGAVEQYF
>.|TRBJ2-7|TRBD1|TRBV5-5
TGTGCCAGCAGCTTGCAGAGACAGGGGGAGCAGTACTTC
CASSLQRQGEQYF
>.|TRBJ2-7|TRBD2|TRBV7-9
TGTGCCAGCAGCTTCGGGGGGGCCTCCTACGAGCAGTACTTC
CASSFGGASYEQYF
>large|TRBJ2-1|.|TRBV4-3
TGCGCCAGCAGCCAAGAAGTAGGGGTCAATGAGCAGTTCTTC
CASSQEVGVNEQFF
>.|TRBJ2-7|.|TRBV4-2
TGTGCCAGCAGCCAAGGAGTGTGGGACTACGAGCAGTACTTC
CASSQGVWDYEQYF
>once|TRBJ1-4|.|TRBV5-1
TGCGCCAGCAGCAGAACACGGGGTGGAGAAAAACTGTTTTTT
CASSRTRGGEKLFF
>.|TRBJ1-2|.|TRBV11-3
TGTGCCAGCAGCTTAGGAGGCAGAAGCATGGGCTATGGCTACACCTTC
CASSLGGRSMGYGYTF
>once|TRBJ2-7|.|TRBV5-6
TGTGCCAGCAGCTTGGGACAGTCCTCCTACGAGCAGTACTTC
CASSLGQSSYEQYF
>.|TRBJ2-2|TRBD2|TRBV6-4
TGTGCCAGCAGGCGGGACTACAACACCGGGGAGCTGTTTTTT
CASRRDYNTGELFF
>.|TRBJ2-3|.|TRBV5-1
TGCGCCAGCAGCTTGTCTGGAAGCACAGATACGCAGTATTTT
CASSLSGSTDTQYF
>.|TRBJ1-1|.|TRBV19
TGTGCCAGTAGTAACAGGGAGAACACTGAAGCTTTCTTT
CASSNRENTEAFF
>.|TRBJ1-3|.|TRBV7-9
TGTGCCAGCAGCCTGACCGACTTGGGTCCTGGAAACACCATATATTTT
CASSLTDLGPGNTIYF
>.|TRBJ2-7|TRBD1|TRBV19
TGTGCCAGTAGTAGGGACAGCACCTACGAGCAGTACTTC
CASSRDSTYEQYF
>.|TRBJ2-7|TRBD2|TRBV13
TGTGCCAGCAGCTTAAACCAGATAACTAGCGGGGGGGTGTACGAGCAGTACTTC
CASSLNQITSGGVYEQYF
>.|TRBJ1-1|.|TRBV11-2
TGTGCCAGCAGCTTAGGAACGGTGAACACTGAAGCTTTCTTT
CASSLGTVNTEAFF
>.|TRBJ1-2|.|TRBV19
TGTGCCAGTAGTCCAACAGGGACGAATTTCTATGGCTACACCTTC
CASSPTGTNFYGYTF
>.|TRBJ1-2|.|TRBV28
TGTGCCGGCATGGAGGGAGATGGCTACACCTTC
CAGMEGDGYTF
>.|TRBJ2-5|.|TRBV5-1
TGCGCCAGCAGCTTGAGCGCCCAAGAGACCCAGTACTTC
CASSLSAQETQYF
>.|TRBJ1-6|TRBD1|TRBV19
TGTGCCAGTCGAATGGGAACAGGGGTTAATTCACCCCTCCACTTT
CASRMGTGVNSPLHF
>few|TRBJ1-1|.|TRBV5-1
TGCGCCAGCAGCTTGGCCCAAGGGGCGACTGAAGCTTTCTTT
CASSLAQGATEAFF
>.|TRBJ2-1|TRBD2|TRBV2
TGTGCCAGCAAGGTCCCCGGGGGGGCTTACAATGAGCAGTTCTTC
CASKVPGGAYNEQFF
>.|TRBJ2-1|TRBD1|TRBV12-5
TGTGCTAGTGGTTTGGGGACAGGGCGGACCGACAATGAGCAGTTCTTC
CASGLGTGRTDNEQFF